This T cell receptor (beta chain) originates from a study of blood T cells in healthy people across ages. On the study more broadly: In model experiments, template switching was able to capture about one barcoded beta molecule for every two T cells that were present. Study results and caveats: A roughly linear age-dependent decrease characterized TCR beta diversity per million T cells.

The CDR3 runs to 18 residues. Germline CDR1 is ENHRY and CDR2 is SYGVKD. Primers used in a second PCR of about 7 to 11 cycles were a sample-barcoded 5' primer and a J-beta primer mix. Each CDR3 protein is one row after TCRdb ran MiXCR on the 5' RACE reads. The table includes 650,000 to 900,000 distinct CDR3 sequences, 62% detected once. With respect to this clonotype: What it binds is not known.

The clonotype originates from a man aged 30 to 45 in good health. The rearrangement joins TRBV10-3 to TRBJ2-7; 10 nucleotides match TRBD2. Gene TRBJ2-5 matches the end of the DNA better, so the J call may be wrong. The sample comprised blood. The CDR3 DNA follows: TGTGCCATCAGTGAGCCAAATTTGTGGCTAGCGGGGGAGGAGACCCAGTACTTC. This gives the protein CAISEPNLWLAGEETQYF.